This T cell receptor (beta chain) was identified during a study of CD8+ T cells in alopecia areata. Study information: Treated patients took oral tofacitinib at 5 to 10 mg twice daily.

Of note for this clone: Its antigen is as yet unknown.

Germline V CDR1 and CDR2: LGHNA, YNFKEQ. CDR3 size: 16 residues. Trimming at V came to 0 bases and at J to 5 bases, leaving 10 bases not matched to a gene. Findings and limits, study-wide: Normal scalp showed lower clonality than lesional scalp, especially alopecia totalis/universalis. Mice showed clearer TCR sharing than patients did, a gap that was possibly HLA-related. Alphabeta T cells residing in normal skin are also sequenced in scalp samples.

Investigators isolated RNA and reverse transcribed it into cDNA to act as the sequencing template. Generated by immunoSEQ multiplex PCR, the TCRdb table keeps only in-frame clones and is missing some. The data show about 150,000 clones, with around 50% seen just once and roughly 6.8% held by the top ten. This clonotype originated in a human donor with alopecia areata. The sample consisted of CD4+ T cells sorted from blood. V and J are TRBV4-2 and TRBJ2-7; 7 bases are a match to TRBD2. The CDR3: CASSQDALGGSDEQYF. The DNA for the CDR3 is TGTGCCAGCAGCCAAGATGCACTGGGCGGGAGTGACGAGCAGTACTTC.